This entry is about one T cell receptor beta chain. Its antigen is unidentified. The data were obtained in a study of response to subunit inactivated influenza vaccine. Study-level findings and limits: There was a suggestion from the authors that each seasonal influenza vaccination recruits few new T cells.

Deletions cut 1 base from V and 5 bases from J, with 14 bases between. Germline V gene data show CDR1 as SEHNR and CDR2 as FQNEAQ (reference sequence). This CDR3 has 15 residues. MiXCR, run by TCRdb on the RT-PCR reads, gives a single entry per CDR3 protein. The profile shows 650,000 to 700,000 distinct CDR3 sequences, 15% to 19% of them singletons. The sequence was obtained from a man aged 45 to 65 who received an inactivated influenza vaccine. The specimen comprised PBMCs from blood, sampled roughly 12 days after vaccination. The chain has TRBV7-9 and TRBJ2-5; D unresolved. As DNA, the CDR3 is TGTGCCAGCAGCTTAGGCAGGCTGCCCCTGGAGACCCAGTACTTC. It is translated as CASSLGRLPLETQYF.